The present TCR beta chain was sequenced within a study of blood T cell repertoires in COVID-19. The germline V and J ends were trimmed by 2 bases and 4 bases, with 12 bases remaining between them. This CDR3 comprises 15 residues. CDR1 is SGHAT and CDR2 is FQNNGV in the germline V gene. Sequencing was performed with immunoSEQ multiplex PCR; in TCRdb, only in-frame clones are kept and a portion is missing. The sample carries fewer than 250,000 clones, about 92% recorded once. This clone was observed a single time. The chain has TRBV11-2 and TRBJ1-5, with D tentatively TRBD1 (6 bases). The sequencing input was peripheral blood. The clonotype originates from a man under 40 with acute or convalescent COVID-19. The CDR3 is CASSLSVQGNQPQHF. The CDR3 DNA is TGTGCCAGCAGCTTAAGTGTACAGGGAAATCAGCCCCAGCATTTT.